The source of this T cell receptor (beta chain) is a study of CD8 T cells in ankylosing spondylitis. On this clonotype itself: What it recognizes is unknown. A much bigger clone sits one base away, suggesting this may be a read error.

TCRdb redid the calling of the 5' RACE reads with MiXCR, one entry per CDR3 protein. The sample lists under 300,000 distinct CDR3 sequences, 8% to 9.5% occurring once. Study results and limitations: Disease-associated clones were reportedly significantly overrepresented in matched ankylosing spondylitis synovial fluid. Some of the motif variants had earlier been found in reactive arthritis patients' fluid and blood.

Sequenced sample: blood, either unsorted or a sorted T cell fraction (not recorded which). The receptor was isolated from a male donor with ankylosing spondylitis or in good health (not recorded which).

This chain's CDR3 is CASSQTGLVPDTQYF. As DNA, the CDR3 is TGCGCCAGCAGCCAAACGGGACTAGTACCAGATACGCAGTATTTT. The chain joins TRBV4-1 to TRBJ2-3; 8 bases align to TRBD2. Germline values: CDR1 MGHRA, CDR2 YSYEKL. CDR3 length: 15 residues. V was pared by 2 bases and J by 4 bases, with 5 bases of the junction left unmatched.